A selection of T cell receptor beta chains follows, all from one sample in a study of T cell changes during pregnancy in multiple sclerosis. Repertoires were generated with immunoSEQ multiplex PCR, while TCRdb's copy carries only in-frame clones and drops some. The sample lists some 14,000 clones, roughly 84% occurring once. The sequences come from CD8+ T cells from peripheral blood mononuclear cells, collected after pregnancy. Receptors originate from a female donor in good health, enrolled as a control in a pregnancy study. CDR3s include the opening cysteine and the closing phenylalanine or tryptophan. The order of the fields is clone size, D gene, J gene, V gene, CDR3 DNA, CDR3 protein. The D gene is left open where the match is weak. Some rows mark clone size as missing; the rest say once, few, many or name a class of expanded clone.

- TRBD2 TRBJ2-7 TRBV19 TGTGCCAGTAGTCCGGGAGGCTACGAGCAGTACTTC CASSPGGYEQYF
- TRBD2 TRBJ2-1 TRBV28 TGTGCCAGCATTCTAGCGGGAGCTACCTACAATGAGCAGTTCTTC CASILAGATYNEQFF
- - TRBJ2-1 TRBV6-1 TGTGCCAGCAGTGAAGTTCCCGGGAACCCTTCCTACAATGAGCAGTTCTTC CASSEVPGNPSYNEQFF
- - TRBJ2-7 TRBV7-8 TGTGCCAGCAGCTTACCAGGGGACGAGCAGTACTTC CASSLPGDEQYF
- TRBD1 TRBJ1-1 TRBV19 TGTGCCAGTAGACCCCGGGACAGGGGCCCCACTGAAGCTTTCTTT CASRPRDRGPTEAFF
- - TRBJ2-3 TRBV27 TGTGCCAGCAGTCGAAGGAGCGATAGCACAGATACGCAGTATTTT CASSRRSDSTDTQYF
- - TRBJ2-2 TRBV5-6 TGTGCCAGCAGCCCGGGACACGACACCGGGGAGCTGTTTTTT CASSPGHDTGELFF
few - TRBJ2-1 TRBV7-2 TGTGCCAGCAGCTTAGGTCCGAGTGTTCCTTACAATGAGCAGTTCTTC CASSLGPSVPYNEQFF
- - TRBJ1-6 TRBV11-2 TGTGCCAGCAGCCAATGGGCGTCGACGCATGATGGCTCACCCCTCCACTTT CASSQWASTHDGSPLHF
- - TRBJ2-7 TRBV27 TGTGCCAGCAGTTTCGGCCGCGGGTACGAGCAGTACTTC CASSFGRGYEQYF
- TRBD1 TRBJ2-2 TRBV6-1 TGTGCCAGCGTCGAAACAGGGGAAACCGGGGAGCTGTTTTTT CASVETGETGELFF
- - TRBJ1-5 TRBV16 TGTGCCAGCAGCCAATCCGGGGAGAATCAGCCCCAGCATTTT CASSQSGENQPQHF
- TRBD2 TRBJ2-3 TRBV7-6 TGTGCCAGCAGCTTAGCCCCCCCGCGGGAGGGTAGGACAGATACGCAGTATTTT CASSLAPPREGRTDTQYF
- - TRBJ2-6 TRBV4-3 TGCGCCAGCAGCCAAGAGGGGAGTGCGGGGGCCAACGTCCTGACTTTC CASSQEGSAGANVLTF
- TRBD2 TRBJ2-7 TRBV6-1 TGTGCCAGCAGTAAACAGGCGGGGGTCTACGAGCAGTACTTC CASSKQAGVYEQYF
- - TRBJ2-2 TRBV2 TGTGCCAGCAGTGTGGGGGGGCAAAAAACCGGGGAGCTGTTTTTT CASSVGGQKTGELFF
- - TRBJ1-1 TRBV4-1 TGCGCCAGCAGCCAAGTTGTCCTCACTGAAGCTTTCTTT CASSQVVLTEAFF
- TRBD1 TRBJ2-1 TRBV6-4 TGTGCCAGCAGTGACACCCCAGGGGGCGAATACAATGAGCAGTTCTTC CASSDTPGGEYNEQFF
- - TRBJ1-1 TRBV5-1 TGCGCCAGCAGCTTGGGCAGGGCGAACACTGAAGCTTTCTTT CASSLGRANTEAFF
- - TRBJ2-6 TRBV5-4 TGTGCCAGCAGCCTTACAGACAGCCACTCTGGGGCCAACGTCCTGACTTTC CASSLTDSHSGANVLTF
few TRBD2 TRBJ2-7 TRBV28 TGTGCCAGCAGTTTAGGGACTAGCGGGACAGAGCAGTACTTC CASSLGTSGTEQYF